This T cell receptor (beta chain) was recorded in a study of shared clonotypes between healthy human individuals. Study-wide points: About 5% of naive CD4 clonotypes were shared across a few donors. Few donors limited the genetic and exposure-history diversity represented. Richness estimates generally favored naive over memory subsets.

This table comes from immunoSEQ multiplex PCR, and its TCRdb copy is limited to in-frame clones, with some not included. The table has some 1,900,000 clones, roughly 94% seen once; the top ten hold less than 1.5%. Germline-derived CDR1 and CDR2 are SGHDN and FVKESK. The CDR3 sequence is 12 residues long. V trimming: 3 bases; J trimming: 12 bases; junction bases outside the gene matches: 5. Naive CD8 isolation took CD45RO-negative cells positively selected for CCR7 and excluded terminally differentiated effector memory CD45RA+ cells. A remark on this clone: Its antigen is as yet unknown.

V gene TRBV14 combines with J gene TRBJ1-1, with 9 bases fitting TRBD1. The sample was naive CD8+ T cells sorted from blood. The TCR originated in a man between 18 and 29 years old in good health. The CDR3, as DNA: TGTGCCAGCAGCCACACAGGGGGCAGAACTTTCTTT. This encodes CASSHTGGRTFF.